This TCR beta chain comes out of a study of control samples from healthy donors and cancer patients. The CDR3 consists of 14 residues. V lost 4 bases and J 0 bases, leaving 10 bases between the germline ends. Germline V CDR1 and CDR2: SQVTM, ANQGSEA. Sequenced by immunoSEQ multiplex PCR; TCRdb stores in-frame clones only, minus some. The repertoire holds 150,000 to 200,000 clones, with 96% as singletons. This receptor was obtained from a woman aged 30 to 39 in good health. The sample taken for sequencing was blood. The V call is TRBV29-1, the J call TRBJ2-1; D perhaps matches TRBD1 (5 bases). The CDR3 is CSVVAQDSYNEQFF. As DNA, the CDR3 is TGCAGCGTTGTAGCACAGGACTCCTACAATGAGCAGTTCTTC.